This T cell receptor beta chain originates from a study of T cell repertoires in cytomegalovirus infection. MiXCR, applied by TCRdb to the reads, yields one record per CDR3 protein. The repertoire holds about 900,000 distinct CDR3 sequences, around 30% seen once, with over 12% in the top ten. This clonotype came up a few times. What it recognizes is unknown. Sequenced here: cultured CD8+ T cells from PBMCs, sampled from culture after CMV antigen stimulation. The sequence derives from a human donor in good health (CMV status not recorded). Some clones in this sample may be carry-over from other donors' samples.

CDR3: CASSQSYSGNTIYF. CDR3 bases: TGTGCCAGCAGCCAGAGCTACTCTGGAAACACCATATATTTT. The rearrangement joins TRBV7-9 to TRBJ1-3; no clear D. Germline V gene sequence: CDR1 SEHNR, CDR2 FQNEAQ (reference sequence). With 5 bases removed from V and 0 bases from J, the gap between germline ends came to 8 bases. This CDR3 comprises 14 residues. Full variable domain (rest looked up from reference TRBV7-9 and TRBJ1-3): DTGVSQNPRHKITKRGQNVTFRCDPISEHNRLYWYRQTLGQGPEFLTYFQNEAQLEKSRLLSDRFSAERPKGSFSTLEIQRTEQGDSAMYLCASSQSYSGNTIYFGEGSWLTVV.